This T cell receptor beta chain was sequenced during a study of blood T cells in healthy people across ages. This CDR3 comprises 13 residues. The V gene's germline CDR1 is SGHVS and CDR2 FNYEAQ. Trimming left V 8 bases short and J 7 bases short, with 14 bases between. This clonotype was recorded a few times. PCR was performed a second time for 7 to 11 cycles using a sample-barcoded 5' primer and a J-beta primer mix. One entry per CDR3 protein, called by TCRdb with MiXCR from the 5' RACE reads. The sample records some 1.4 million distinct CDR3 sequences, 40% to 50% being singletons. Sequences were obtained from blood. The clonotype originates from a woman younger than 30 in good health. This chain joins TRBV7-6 and TRBJ2-2; D remains ambiguous. CDR3 in DNA: TGTGCCAGCTTGCCGCTAAGTGGCGGGGAGCTGTTTTTT. Translation: CASLPLSGGELFF.